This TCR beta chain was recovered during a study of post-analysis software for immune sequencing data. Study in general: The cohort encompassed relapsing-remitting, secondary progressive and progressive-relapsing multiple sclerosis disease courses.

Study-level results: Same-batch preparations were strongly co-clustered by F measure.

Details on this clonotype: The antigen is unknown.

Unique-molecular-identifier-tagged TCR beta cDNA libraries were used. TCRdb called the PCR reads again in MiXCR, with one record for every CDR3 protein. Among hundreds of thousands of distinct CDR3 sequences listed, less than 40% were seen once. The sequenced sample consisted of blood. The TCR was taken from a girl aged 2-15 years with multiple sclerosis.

The CDR3 loop reads CASSQGTHEQYF. In nucleotides, the CDR3 is TGTGCCAGCAGCCAAGGGACCCACGAGCAGTACTTC. V gene TRBV3-1 combines with J gene TRBJ2-7; no clear D gene. V was cut by 1 base and J by 5 bases, with 6 bases left in between. This CDR3 spans 12 amino acids. From germline, CDR1 is LGHDT and CDR2 YNNKEL (reference sequence).